The 5 T cell receptor beta chains below come from one sample, sequenced in a study of T cells in Graves' hyperthyroidism and ophthalmopathy. The CDR3 regions of TCR beta were amplified from RNA transcripts. HTBI primers drove first-round RT-PCR of the TCR CDR3. One entry per CDR3 protein, called by TCRdb with MiXCR from the multiplex PCR reads. The sample carries about 210,000 distinct CDR3 sequences, 15% to 20% recorded once. The sequenced sample was blood. The source is a man aged 35-49 years with Graves' hyperthyroidism.

This chain connects TRBV7-3 to TRBJ2-5; 10 nucleotides align to TRBD2. The germline gives CDR1 SGHTA, CDR2 FQGTGA. V shed 5 bases, J shed 0 bases, and the junction held 6 bases outside the gene matches. The CDR3 runs 16 residues. The CDR3 region has the DNA TGTGCCAGCAGCCGACTAGCGGGCGAAGACCAAGAGACCCAGTACTTC. Its protein product is CASSRLAGEDQETQYF.

The V call is TRBV7-9, the J call TRBJ2-5, with a tentative D call TRBD1 (6 bases). V lost 8 bases to trimming and J lost 5 bases, with 9 bases between them. Germline lookup yields CDR1 SEHNR and CDR2 FQNEAQ (reference sequence). The CDR3 covers 11 residues. The CDR3 is CASAGVETQYF. CDR3 DNA: TGTGCCAGCGCAGGGGTGGAGACCCAGTACTTC.

This chain connects TRBV10-3 to TRBJ2-3; either TRBD1 or TRBD2 may supply D (5 bases each). The CDR3 loop spans 15 amino acids. Germline assignment: CDR1 ENHRY and CDR2 SYGVKD. V gave up 3 bases and J gave up 3 bases, with 13 bases separating them. This CDR3 is CAISDGTGLTDTQYF. The DNA of the CDR3 is TGTGCCATCAGTGATGGGACGGGCCTTACAGATACGCAGTATTTT.

This clonotype has at least ten counts. The chain is built from TRBV5-1 and TRBJ2-5; TRBD2 agrees at 10 bases. CDR3 length: 16 amino acids. CDR1 and CDR2 (germline): SGHRS, YFSETQ. V was clipped by 0 bases and J by 1 base; unmatched bases: 3. The CDR3 nucleotides read TGCGCCAGCAGCTTGGGTGCTAGCGGGGGCCAAGAGACCCAGTACTTC. Protein product: CASSLGASGGQETQYF.

This clonotype was seen repeatedly, ten times or more. This chain links TRBV3-1 with TRBJ2-1; the D gene is possibly TRBD1 (6 bases). The CDR3 contains 13 residues. CDR1 is LGHDT and CDR2 is YNNKEL in the germline V gene (reference sequence). With 3 bases removed from V and 5 bases from J, the gap between germline ends came to 8 bases. CDR3 bases: TGTGCCAGCAGCCAGACAGGCGACAATGAGCAGTTCTTC. Amino acid sequence: CASSQTGDNEQFF.